A single sample gave rise to the 31 T cell receptor beta chains below, sequenced in a study of blood T cell repertoires in COVID-19 (TCRdb year 2020). The library was built by means of the immunoSEQ multiplex PCR assay. TCRdb took this table from immuneACCESS and kept in-frame rearrangements with V and J called. Such tables lack part of the clones; where checked against another copy, unresolved V genes explain under half of the gap, and the rest is unexplained. Recorded for this sample are more than 95,000 clones; more than 75% of them occurred a single time. The leading ten clones occupy 6.2% of the sample. The material sequenced was peripheral blood. The receptor source for this set is a human donor in a cohort sampled during active COVID-19.

J is TRBJ2-3 and V is TRBV28, with TRBD2 as a possible D gene (6 bases). CDR1 and CDR2 (germline): MDHEN, SYDVKM. V shed 4 bases and J shed 6 bases, with 23 bases lying between them. This CDR3 has 17 residues. This chain's CDR3 is CASSSSRGTAAGDTQYF. The CDR3 nucleotides are TGTGCCAGCAGTTCTTCTCGGGGGACCGCCGCCGGGGATACGCAGTATTTT.

This clone was counted once. This chain uses TRBV15 with TRBJ1-4; 8 bases line up with TRBD1. This CDR3 comprises 16 residues. Per the germline V gene, CDR1 is LNHNV and CDR2 is YYDKDF (reference sequence). Trimming took 1 base from V and 6 from J; bases not matched to a gene: 7. CDR3 loop: CATSRGRGQGYEKLFF. DNA for the CDR3: TGTGCCACCAGCAGAGGGCGAGGACAGGGCTATGAAAAACTGTTTTTT. Looking up the rest from reference TRBV15 and TRBJ1-4 gives the full variable domain: DAMVIQNPRYQVTQFGKPVTLSCSQTLNHNVMYWYQQKSSQAPKLLFHYYDKDFNNEADTPDNFQSRRPNTSFCFLDIRSPGLGDTAMYLCATSRGRGQGYEKLFFGSGTQLSVL.

This sequence joins TRBV15 and TRBJ1-1, with a possible D match to TRBD1 (6 bases). Deletions cut 7 bases from V and 5 bases from J, with 17 bases between. The CDR3 totals 14 residues. Germline-derived CDR1 and CDR2 are LNHNV and YYDKDF (reference sequence). The CDR3 region is CATNPGGRLTEAFF. The CDR3, as DNA: TGTGCCACCAACCCCGGGGGGCGACTTACTGAAGCTTTCTTT.

The chain employs TRBV4-1 and TRBJ2-7, with D possibly being TRBD2 (5 bases). The CDR3 has 15 amino acids. V lost 0 bases, J lost 4 bases, and 13 bases lay in between. Per germline, CDR1 MGHRA and CDR2 YSYEKL. This CDR3 reads CASSQDWRANYEQYF. The CDR3 DNA follows: TGCGCCAGCAGCCAAGACTGGCGGGCCAATTACGAGCAGTACTTC.

For the CDR3, the DNA is TGCGCCAGCACACCTAACCCGAATTCACCCCTCCACTTT. Protein sequence: CASTPNPNSPLHF. The V gene is TRBV5-1, the J gene TRBJ1-6; no clear D gene. This CDR3 region has 13 residues. V gave up 6 bases and J gave up 7 bases, with 11 bases separating them. CDR1 SGHRS and CDR2 YFSETQ come from the germline V gene.

This chain connects TRBV5-1 to TRBJ1-5; 9 nucleotides line up with TRBD1. CDR3 size: 14 residues. The J segment lost 6 bases and the V segment lost 4 bases, leaving 5 bases of the junction unmatched. Germline V gene sequence: CDR1 SGHRS, CDR2 YFSETQ. The CDR3 sequence is CASSEDRGGQPQHF. CDR3 in DNA: TGCGCCAGCAGCGAGGACAGGGGAGGTCAGCCCCAGCATTTT.

The chain couples TRBV5-1 to TRBJ2-2, with TRBD1 matching 10 bases. This CDR3 comprises 17 residues. Germline lookup yields CDR1 SGHRS and CDR2 YFSETQ. V shed 0 bases and J 3 bases; nucleotides not matched to a gene: 5. The CDR3 protein is CASSLDSGTGDTGELFF. The CDR3 nucleotides are TGCGCCAGCAGCTTGGATAGCGGGACAGGGGACACCGGGGAGCTGTTTTTT.

The V gene is TRBV4-1, the J gene TRBJ2-2; 12 bases fit TRBD1. V was clipped by 1 base and J by 7 bases; unmatched bases: 10. CDR1 and CDR2 from the germline V gene are MGHRA and YSYEKL. The length of the CDR3 is 18 residues. The CDR3: CASSQGGGTGGLDGELFF. CDR3 in DNA: TGCGCCAGCAGCCAAGGAGGCGGGACAGGGGGCCTCGACGGGGAGCTGTTTTTT.

J is TRBJ2-7 and V is TRBV3-1 (or the pseudogene TRBV3-2); D might be TRBD2 (6 bases). The CDR3 spans 16 residues. CDR1 is LGHDT, CDR2 YNNKEL, per germline (reference sequence). The V end lost 2 bases, the J end lost 5 bases, and 19 bases lay between the germline ends. This CDR3 reads CASSQNPGEGVHEQYF. Written as DNA, the CDR3 is TGTGCCAGCAGCCAAAACCCGGGAGAGGGAGTCCACGAGCAGTACTTC.

This chain uses TRBV7-2 with TRBJ1-6; 11 bases are a match to TRBD1. The germline V gene encodes CDR1 SGHTA and CDR2 FQGNSA. Germline trimming cut 5 bases from V and 7 bases from J; bases unmatched to any gene: 4. This CDR3 has 15 amino acids. The CDR3 nucleotides are TGTGCCAGCAGCACCCGGGACAGGGGGAATTCACCCCTCCACTTT. Encoded protein: CASSTRDRGNSPLHF.

The chain combines TRBV28 with TRBJ2-7, with no clear D. Germline V gene data show CDR1 as MDHEN and CDR2 as SYDVKM. V lost 6 bases, J lost 0 bases, and 12 bases lay in between. The CDR3 extends over 14 amino acids. The CDR3 loop reads CASRPTSTSYEQYF. The CDR3 DNA is TGTGCCAGCAGGCCCACGTCTACCTCCTACGAGCAGTACTTC.

The chain is built from TRBV18 and TRBJ2-7, with D maybe TRBD1 (5 bases). Trimming stripped 8 bases from V and 1 base from J, with 21 bases between. Germline CDR1 reads KGHSH; CDR2 reads LQKENI. CDR3 length: 16 amino acids. The DNA for the CDR3 is TGTGCCAGCCAAGGCAACCTTTTGACAGCGTCCTACGAGCAGTACTTC. Protein product: CASQGNLLTASYEQYF.

The table lists this clone with a count of one. This rearrangement joins TRBV5-6 to TRBJ2-4, with 7 positions matching TRBD1. This CDR3 region has 19 residues. The germline V gene encodes CDR1 SGHDT and CDR2 YYEEEE. The junction had 14 bases not matched to a gene; V was cut back by 2 bases and J by 0 bases. CDR3 sequence reads: CASSFVQGQNFLAKNIQYF. CDR3 DNA: TGTGCCAGCAGCTTTGTACAGGGACAGAACTTTCTAGCCAAAAACATTCAGTACTTC.

The rearrangement uses TRBV7-6 and TRBJ2-7; 9 nucleotides align to TRBD1. CDR3 length: 16 residues. J gave up 5 bases and V 0 bases, and 8 bases lay outside the gene matches. Germline lookup yields CDR1 SGHVS and CDR2 FNYEAQ. CDR3 nucleotides: TGTGCCAGCAGCTTAGCGGGGGGGACAGGGCTCGACGAGCAGTACTTC. Translating it yields CASSLAGGTGLDEQYF.

V gene TRBV5-1 combines with J gene TRBJ1-1; TRBD1 agrees at 8 bases. Unmatched junction bases numbered 6, after V lost 0 bases and J lost 11 bases. The CDR3 runs to 13 residues. Germline loops: CDR1 SGHRS, CDR2 YFSETQ. CDR3 sequence: CASSLGDRGEAFF. For the CDR3, the DNA is TGCGCCAGCAGCTTGGGTGACAGGGGAGAGGCTTTCTTT.

J is TRBJ2-5 and V is TRBV18; D remains unclear. This CDR3 spans 14 amino acids. Germline assignment: CDR1 KGHSH and CDR2 LQKENI. V lost 3 bases and J 3 bases, leaving 11 bases between the germline ends. The CDR3 nucleotides read TGTGCCAGCTCACCCCGAGACACAAAAGAGACCCAGTACTTC. Encoded protein: CASSPRDTKETQYF.

The table lists this clone with a count of one. The chain employs TRBV15 and TRBJ1-1; D is possibly TRBD1 (6 bases). The ends were cut back, 4 bases at V and 2 bases at J, with 14 bases in the middle. Germline CDR1 and CDR2: LNHNV and YYDKDF (reference sequence). The CDR3 is made up of 15 amino acids. The CDR3 region has the DNA TGTGCCACCAGCAAACCGGGACACCAAAACACTGAAGCTTTCTTT. Translation: CATSKPGHQNTEAFF.

The chain links TRBV24-1 to TRBJ2-3; 11 nucleotides align to TRBD2. The junction had 2 bases not matched to a gene; V was cut back by 4 bases and J by 3 bases. The length of the CDR3 is 15 residues. Germline CDR1 and CDR2: KGHDR and SFDVKD. The CDR3: CATSETSGRTDTQYF. Here the CDR3 DNA reads TGTGCCACCAGTGAAACTAGCGGGAGAACAGATACGCAGTATTTT.

This clone was seen at least ten times. The CDR3 here is CASTLGLAVNEQFF. The DNA for the CDR3 is TGTGCCAGCACCCTGGGGCTAGCGGTAAATGAGCAGTTCTTC. The rearrangement joins TRBV3-1 (or the pseudogene TRBV3-2) to TRBJ2-1; TRBD2 matches at 7 bases. V lost 7 bases, J lost 7 bases, and 10 bases stayed unmatched. There are 14 residues in the CDR3. Germline loops: CDR1 LGHDT, CDR2 YNNKEL (reference sequence).

The chain links TRBV7-9 to TRBJ1-2; D gene uncertain. V gave up 4 bases and J gave up 4 bases, with 10 bases separating them. CDR3 length: 13 residues. The V gene's germline CDR1 is SEHNR and CDR2 FQNEAQ (reference sequence). CDR3 amino acids: CASSSSGIYGYTF. CDR3 in DNA: TGTGCCAGCAGCTCCTCGGGGATCTATGGCTACACCTTC. Full variable domain (missing parts from reference TRBV7-9 and TRBJ1-2): DTGVSQNPRHKITKRGQNVTFRCDPISEHNRLYWYRQTLGQGPEFLTYFQNEAQLEKSRLLSDRFSAERPKGSFSTLEIQRTEQGDSAMYLCASSSSGIYGYTFGSGTRLTVV.

The chain joins TRBV7-9 to TRBJ2-3; D ambiguous. V dropped 5 bases and J dropped 5 bases, with 8 bases sitting between them. Germline assignment: CDR1 SEHNR and CDR2 FQNEAQ (reference sequence). This CDR3 contains 12 residues. The DNA of the CDR3 is TGTGCCAGCAGCATTAACGGAGATACGCAGTATTTT. Translating gives CASSINGDTQYF.

The chain combines TRBV4-1 with TRBJ1-2; D may be TRBD1 (5 bases). V lost 1 base and J 6 bases, leaving 15 bases between the germline ends. From germline, CDR1 is MGHRA and CDR2 YSYEKL. The CDR3 sequence is 15 residues long. This chain's CDR3 is CASSQVDSLGNGYTF. For the CDR3, the DNA is TGCGCCAGCAGCCAAGTAGACAGTTTAGGGAATGGCTACACCTTC.

The chain combines TRBV18 with TRBJ1-2, with D tentatively TRBD1 (5 bases). Between the trimmed V and J ends, which lost 3 bases and 1 base, there was a span of 9 bases. In germline, CDR1 is KGHSH, CDR2 LQKENI. The CDR3 contains 14 residues. The CDR3 loop is CASSPSGGNYGYTF. In nucleotides, the CDR3 is TGTGCCAGCTCACCCTCGGGGGGTAACTATGGCTACACCTTC.

The chain combines TRBV6-1 with TRBJ2-3; 11 bases are a match to TRBD1. With 1 base clipped from V and 4 bases from J, the junction kept 1 base outside the gene matches. Germline V gene sequence: CDR1 MNHNS, CDR2 SASEGT. There are 15 residues in the CDR3. This chain's CDR3 is CASSEGTGGADTQYF. CDR3 coding DNA: TGTGCCAGCAGTGAAGGGACAGGGGGCGCAGATACGCAGTATTTT.

The genes are TRBV25-1 and TRBJ2-3, with a weak D call TRBD2 (6 bases). V was shortened by 1 base and J by 2 bases, with 7 bases between the two germline ends. The CDR3 length is 14 residues. Germline CDR1 reads MGHDK; CDR2 reads SYGVNS. The CDR3 DNA reads as TGTGCCAGCAGTGAATCGGGGGACACAGATACGCAGTATTTT. This codes for CASSESGDTDTQYF.

This chain joins TRBV2 and TRBJ1-1, with TRBD1 matching over 8 bases. CDR1 and CDR2 (germline): SNHLY, FYNNEI. V trimming: 4 bases; J trimming: 3 bases; junction bases outside the gene matches: 4. This CDR3 has 14 residues. The CDR3 DNA reads as TGTGCCAGCAGTGTCCAGGGGGCAGACACTGAAGCTTTCTTT. This codes for CASSVQGADTEAFF. The variable domain in full, with the rest retrieved from reference TRBV2 and TRBJ1-1, is EPEVTQTPSHQVTQMGQEVILRCVPISNHLYFYWYRQILGQKVEFLVSFYNNEISEKSEIFDDQFSVERPDGSNFTLKIRSTKLEDSAMYFCASSVQGADTEAFFGQGTRLTVV.

The chain is built from TRBV19 and TRBJ1-5; TRBD1 matches at 9 bases. From germline, CDR1 is LNHDA and CDR2 SQIVND (reference sequence). The CDR3 totals 15 residues. V shed 7 bases and J 4 bases; nucleotides not matched to a gene: 8. CDR3 sequence: CASIPTGQGNQPQHF. CDR3 sequence (DNA): TGTGCCAGTATACCTACTGGACAGGGGAATCAGCCCCAGCATTTT.

The V gene is TRBV10-3, the J gene TRBJ2-2; a weak D match, TRBD1 (6 bases). V lost 0 bases and J 2 bases, leaving 10 bases between the germline ends. CDR3 size: 16 residues. Per the germline V gene, CDR1 is ENHRY and CDR2 is SYGVKD. CDR3 sequence: CAISESSGANTGELFF. The CDR3 DNA follows: TGTGCCATCAGTGAGTCTTCAGGGGCCAACACCGGGGAGCTGTTTTTT.

There are a few counts of this clone. J is TRBJ2-7 and V is TRBV7-9; the D is unclear. Trimming took 5 bases from V and 0 from J, leaving 11 bases between them. The CDR3 totals 14 residues. CDR1 SEHNR and CDR2 FQNEAQ come from the germline V gene (reference sequence). CDR3 sequence (DNA): TGTGCCAGCAGCCCCAAATCCGGCTCCTACGAGCAGTACTTC. As protein: CASSPKSGSYEQYF.

The gene calls are TRBV19 and TRBJ1-5; the match to TRBD1 covers 10 bases. Germline V gene sequence: CDR1 LNHDA, CDR2 SQIVND (reference sequence). CDR3 length: 16 residues. The J segment lost 8 bases and the V segment lost 2 bases, leaving 9 bases of the junction unmatched. The CDR3 region has the DNA TGTGCCAGTAGTATATTAAGACAGGGGGCGCGGGAGCCCCAGCATTTT. Translation gives CASSILRQGAREPQHF.

The chain has TRBV6-5 and TRBJ2-7, with 7 bases lining up with TRBD1. The germline gives CDR1 MNHEY, CDR2 SVGAGI. V dropped 5 bases and J dropped 0; count of bases not matched to a gene: 7. The CDR3 loop spans 15 amino acids. The CDR3 sequence is CASSPTGDLSYEQYF. The CDR3 DNA reads as TGTGCCAGCAGTCCCACAGGGGACCTCTCCTACGAGCAGTACTTC.